This TCR beta chain came from a study of cytomegalovirus exposure and HLA in healthy donors. At the level of the study: An early data release held 79 million or so unique TCRs from HLA-typed donors. Genotyping of hundreds of donors showed that 70% to 90% belonged to the Caucasian-associated ancestry cluster. Notes on the study in general: Testing in vitro showed a few CMV-associated chains specific for CMV antigens.

Regarding this clone: As yet, its antigen is unknown.

Looked up from germline, CDR1 is SGHAT and CDR2 is FQNNGV. The CDR3 is made up of 15 amino acids. J was trimmed by 3 bases and V by 5 bases; bases with no gene match: 8. Use of 60 Vbeta and 13 Jbeta primers characterized the PCR. Assay used: immunoSEQ multiplex PCR; TCRdb lists only in-frame clones, some missing. The data show about 190,000 clones, with about 89% seen just once and around 1.2% held by the top ten. The J gene is TRBJ2-5, the V gene TRBV11-2; 8 bases are shared with TRBD1. Sequencing was done on a sample of PBMCs. The source of this sequence is a man aged 25 to 45 in good health and CMV-seronegative. CDR3 sequence (DNA): TGTGCCAGCAGCCTACGGACAGGGTGGGAAGAGACCCAGTACTTC. Translation gives CASSLRTGWEETQYF.